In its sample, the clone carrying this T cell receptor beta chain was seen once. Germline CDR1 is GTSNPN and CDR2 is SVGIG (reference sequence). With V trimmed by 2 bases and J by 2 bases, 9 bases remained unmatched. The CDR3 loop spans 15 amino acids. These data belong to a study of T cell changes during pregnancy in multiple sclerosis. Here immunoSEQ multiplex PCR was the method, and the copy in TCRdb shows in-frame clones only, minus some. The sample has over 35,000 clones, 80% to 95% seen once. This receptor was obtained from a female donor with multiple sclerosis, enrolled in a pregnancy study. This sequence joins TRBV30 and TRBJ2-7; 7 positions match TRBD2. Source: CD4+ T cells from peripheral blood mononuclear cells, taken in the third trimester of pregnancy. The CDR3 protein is CAWSLGASGPYEQYF. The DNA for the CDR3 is TGTGCCTGGAGTTTAGGCGCTAGCGGTCCCTACGAGCAGTACTTC.